This note documents a single T cell receptor beta chain sequence. Profiled with immunoSEQ multiplex PCR; TCRdb holds only in-frame clones, not every one. The table has over 85,000 clones, about 92% seen once; the top ten hold about 0.3%. This CDR3 has 16 amino acids. Per germline, CDR1 LGHNA and CDR2 YNFKEQ. V lost 1 base to trimming and J lost 12 bases; unmatched junction nucleotides: 12. These data are taken from a study of OX40 agonist ivuxolimab in advanced cancers. Study as a whole: Patients received ivuxolimab, an intravenous treatment, every 2 weeks at 0.01 to 10 mg/kg. Dose-escalation patients were diagnosed with hepatocellular carcinoma, melanoma, renal cell cancer or head and neck cancer.

If patients had autoimmune disease history or systemic immunosuppression, they were excluded. The source material was CD4+ or CD8+ T cells sorted from blood, sampled in a trial of the OX40 agonist ivuxolimab. This clonotype originated in an adult with an advanced solid tumor such as melanoma, head and neck, liver or kidney cancer. The genes are TRBV4-2 and TRBJ2-1; 10 nucleotides line up with TRBD1. CDR3 amino acids: CASSQVPGQGSARQFF. The DNA for the CDR3 is TGTGCCAGCAGCCAAGTTCCGGGACAGGGGTCCGCACGGCAGTTCTTC.